This T cell receptor beta chain was sequenced in a study of cytomegalovirus exposure and HLA in healthy donors. PCR used 60 Vbeta primers and 13 Jbeta primers. The repertoire was sequenced with immunoSEQ multiplex PCR; TCRdb's copy has only in-frame clones and lacks some. Here the sample spans fewer than 120,000 clones, 70% to 90% being singletons. The germline V gene encodes CDR1 MNHEY and CDR2 SVGAGI. CDR3 length: 13 amino acids. Trimming left V 1 base short and J 3 bases short, with 6 bases between. The chain employs TRBV6-5 and TRBJ1-1, with a tentative D call TRBD1 (6 bases). The receptor was derived from a man in his forties in good health and CMV-seronegative. Sequencing input: PBMCs. The CDR3 DNA sequence: TGTGCCAGCAGTTACTACAGGGACACTGAAGCTTTCTTT. As protein: CASSYYRDTEAFF.